This T cell receptor beta chain was found in a study of cytomegalovirus exposure and HLA in healthy donors. The length of the CDR3 is 13 residues. V was cut by 1 base and J by 9 bases, with 10 bases left in between. Germline CDR1 reads MGHRA; CDR2 reads YSYEKL. 13 Jbeta primers and 60 Vbeta primers were used for the PCR. The table came from immunoSEQ multiplex PCR; TCRdb's copy has only in-frame clones and leaves some out. The sample contains about 130,000 clones, about 80% of which appear only once. This clone was observed once. This rearrangement joins TRBV4-1 to TRBJ2-1; unclear D gene. The sequencing input was PBMCs. The receptor comes from a young man in good health and CMV-seronegative. The CDR3 coding sequence is TGCGCCAGCAGCCAAGGCCTGACGGGTGAGCAGTTCTTC. The encoded protein is CASSQGLTGEQFF.